Shown below are 20 T cell receptor beta chains from a single sample sequenced in a study of blood T cell repertoires in COVID-19. Profiled with immunoSEQ multiplex PCR; TCRdb holds only in-frame clones, not every one. The sample contains roughly 300,000 clones, less than 85% of which appear only once. Sequencing was done on a sample of peripheral blood. The receptors originated from a human donor with COVID-19, enrolled during active disease. The donor label of this sample is uncertain.

The V and J genes are TRBV6-2 or TRBV6-3 and TRBJ1-1; no reliable D call. Per germline, CDR1 MNHEY and CDR2 SVGEGT. V lost 2 bases, J lost 3 bases, and 10 bases lay in between. The CDR3 consists of 14 residues. The CDR3, as DNA: TGTGCCAGCAGTTACGAGGCGGGCTACACTGAAGCTTTCTTT. It codes for CASSYEAGYTEAFF.

J is TRBJ1-2 and V is TRBV25-1; TRBD1 aligns across 10 bases. With V trimmed by 4 bases and J by 4 bases, 6 bases remained unmatched. This CDR3 is 15 amino acids long. Per germline, CDR1 MGHDK and CDR2 SYGVNS. This CDR3 is CASSASTGGPYGYTF. CDR3 nucleotides: TGTGCCAGCAGTGCCTCGACAGGGGGCCCCTATGGCTACACCTTC.

The J gene is TRBJ2-2, the V gene TRBV10-3, with 7 bases fitting TRBD1. V shed 0 bases, J shed 3 bases, and the junction held 4 bases outside the gene matches. CDR1 ENHRY and CDR2 SYGVKD come from the germline V gene. This CDR3 has 16 amino acids. Here the CDR3 reads CAISESAQGDTGELFF. CDR3 DNA sequence: TGTGCCATCAGTGAGTCTGCTCAGGGGGACACCGGGGAGCTGTTTTTT.

The V call is TRBV10-1, the J call TRBJ2-7, with no clear D. This CDR3 has 9 amino acids. V gave up 10 bases and J gave up 6 bases, with 7 bases separating them. Germline V lookup: CDR1 WNHNN, CDR2 SYGVQD (reference sequence). The CDR3: CATIPEQYF. CDR3 sequence (DNA): TGCGCCACCATCCCCGAGCAGTACTTC.

With regard to this clone: This specimen includes other DNA sequences encoding the same CDR3. The J gene is TRBJ2-7, the V gene TRBV7-8; D unclear. This CDR3 has 11 amino acids. V lost 5 bases to trimming and J lost 3 bases, with 5 bases between them. The germline gives CDR1 SGHVS, CDR2 FQNEAQ. For the CDR3, the DNA is TGTGCCAGCAGCCCCCGCTACGAGCAGTACTTC. Translation gives CASSPRYEQYF.

The V and J genes are TRBV20-1 and TRBJ2-3; no clear D. CDR3 length equals 11 residues. Germline CDR1 reads DFQATT; CDR2 reads SNEGSKA (reference sequence). Trimming took 5 bases from V and 4 from J, leaving 7 bases between them. CDR3 in DNA: TGCAGTGCTGTCCTAGCAGATACGCAGTATTTT. This sequence encodes CSAVLADTQYF.

The J gene is TRBJ2-7, the V gene TRBV20-1; a possible D gene is TRBD2 (5 bases). The CDR3 is made up of 14 amino acids. The V gene lost 3 bases and the J gene lost 2 bases, with 14 bases spanning the gap. The germline V gene has CDR1 DFQATT and CDR2 SNEGSKA (reference sequence). CDR3 region: CSASAFGLAYEQYF. CDR3 nucleotide sequence: TGCAGTGCTAGTGCCTTTGGACTTGCCTACGAGCAGTACTTC.

V is TRBV5-6 and J is TRBJ2-3, with 8 positions matching TRBD2. With V trimmed by 2 bases and J by 6 bases, 14 bases remained unmatched. The CDR3 runs to 17 residues. CDR1 is SGHDT and CDR2 is YYEEEE in the germline V gene. The CDR3 bases are TGTGCCAGCAGCTTAGGGGCTAGCGGGCTTGTGGCGGATACGCAGTATTTT. The encoded protein is CASSLGASGLVADTQYF.

The V gene is TRBV6-5, the J gene TRBJ2-5; 10 bases line up with TRBD1. This CDR3 has 13 amino acids. The V and J ends lost 6 bases and 5 bases, in that order; junction bases with no gene match: 3. The germline gives CDR1 MNHEY, CDR2 SVGAGI. The CDR3 protein is CASRQGQGETQYF. The CDR3 coding sequence is TGTGCCAGCAGACAGGGACAGGGGGAGACCCAGTACTTC.

This clone appeared once. The V gene is TRBV5-6, the J gene TRBJ1-6, with D uncertain. Germline V gene sequence: CDR1 SGHDT, CDR2 YYEEEE. The CDR3 sequence is 13 residues long. V lost 0 bases, J lost 6 bases, and 4 bases lay in between. The DNA for the CDR3 is TGTGCCAGCAGCTTGGACAGTAATTCACCCCTCCACTTT. This translates into CASSLDSNSPLHF.

This clone was seen repeatedly, ten times or more. The chain employs TRBV6-5 and TRBJ2-6; perhaps TRBD1 as D (6 bases). Trimming removed 4 bases at V and 2 bases at J, with 9 bases between. This CDR3 has 15 amino acids. Germline V gives CDR1 MNHEY, CDR2 SVGAGI. The CDR3 protein is CASSFNRAGANVLTF. CDR3 coding DNA: TGTGCCAGCAGTTTTAACAGGGCTGGGGCCAACGTCCTGACTTTC.

This chain joins TRBV27 and TRBJ2-7; 8 bases line up with TRBD2. CDR3 length: 16 amino acids. The ends lost 0 bases at V and 3 bases at J; junction bases unmatched: 7. The V gene's germline CDR1 is MNHEY and CDR2 SMNVEV (reference sequence). The CDR3 coding sequence is TGTGCCAGCAGTTTATCGCGGCGGGAGGAAGGCTACGAGCAGTACTTC. Translated: CASSLSRREEGYEQYF.

V usage is TRBV28 and J usage is TRBJ1-5, with D unclear. V shed 5 bases and J shed 0 bases, with 14 bases lying between them. Per germline, CDR1 MDHEN and CDR2 SYDVKM. This CDR3 is 16 amino acids long. The CDR3: CASSNPQFASNQPQHF. In DNA, the CDR3 is TGTGCCAGCAGTAACCCTCAGTTCGCTAGCAATCAGCCCCAGCATTTT.

This chain connects TRBV6-1 to TRBJ2-2, with 8 bases that match TRBD1. Losses at the gene ends were 2 bases for V and 1 base for J; bases not matched to a gene: 6. Germline-derived CDR1 and CDR2 are MNHNS and SASEGT. The CDR3 sequence is 17 residues long. The CDR3 DNA follows: TGTGCCAGCAGTGAAAGGACAGGGCCTATGAACACCGGGGAGCTGTTTTTT. It is translated as CASSERTGPMNTGELFF.

The V call is TRBV5-1, the J call TRBJ2-1; TRBD2 agrees at 7 bases. Germline CDR1 and CDR2: SGHRS and YFSETQ. Trimming at V came to 4 bases and at J to 0 bases, leaving 1 base not matched to a gene. This CDR3 is built from 14 residues. The chain's CDR3 is CASSGRASYNEQFF. In nucleotides, the CDR3 is TGCGCCAGCAGCGGGAGGGCCTCCTACAATGAGCAGTTCTTC.

About this clone itself: The DNA is omitted, as the CDR3 cannot be located on it reliably, and the CDR3 follows TCRdb's listing. The rearrangement joins TRBV29-1 to TRBJ1-2; TRBD1 reflects the table's D call only, with no check against the DNA. With termini counted, the CDR3 has 10 amino acids. Germline V CDR1 and CDR2: SQVTM, ANQGSEA. This CDR3 is CSVGQGASYF.

This sequence joins TRBV10-3 and TRBJ2-7, with D possibly being TRBD2 (5 bases). CDR1 and CDR2 from the germline V gene are ENHRY and SYGVKD. The germline V and J ends were trimmed by 2 bases and 4 bases, with 6 bases remaining between them. This CDR3 spans 12 amino acids. This CDR3 is CAISEEGYEQYF. The CDR3 bases are TGTGCCATCAGTGAGGAGGGTTACGAGCAGTACTTC.

The chain uses TRBV6-2 or TRBV6-3 and TRBJ1-5; no clear D gene. The germline CDR1 and CDR2 sequences are MNHEY and SVGEGT. V dropped 0 bases and J dropped 4 bases, with 19 bases sitting between them. This CDR3 is 18 amino acids long. This chain's CDR3 is CASSYSPQRGTRNQPQHF. DNA of the CDR3: TGTGCCAGCAGTTACTCCCCTCAGCGGGGAACAAGAAATCAGCCCCAGCATTTT.

This sequence joins TRBV19 and TRBJ2-7; 11 positions agree with TRBD2. V shed 6 bases, J shed 4 bases, and the junction held 17 bases outside the gene matches. The CDR3 totals 18 residues. Germline V gene data show CDR1 as LNHDA and CDR2 as SQIVND (reference sequence). The CDR3 DNA sequence: TGTGCCAGTAGCGAGGGACTAGCGGTAATGGGCTTTGGGTACGAGCAGTACTTC. Translating gives CASSEGLAVMGFGYEQYF. The whole variable domain, remainder taken from reference TRBV19 and TRBJ2-7, is DGGITQSPKYLFRKEGQNVTLSCEQNLNHDAMYWYRQDPGQGLRLIYYSQIVNDFQKGDIAEGYSVSREKKESFPLTVTSAQKNPTAFYLCASSEGLAVMGFGYEQYFGPGTRLTVT.

The V gene is TRBV28, the J gene TRBJ2-7; 8 nucleotides line up with TRBD1. Per the germline V gene, CDR1 is MDHEN and CDR2 is SYDVKM. The CDR3 contains 14 residues. V trimming: 3 bases; J trimming: 2 bases; junction bases outside the gene matches: 3. CDR3 coding DNA: TGTGCCAGCAGTTTCCTGGGACAGGCCTACGAGCAGTACTTC. This translates into CASSFLGQAYEQYF.